A selection of T cell receptor beta chains follows, all from one sample in a study of early stage breast cancer tumors. Clones were sequenced by immunoSEQ multiplex PCR, and TCRdb holds only the in-frame ones, with some missing. The sample has approximately 54,000 clones, around 80% seen once. Sequencing input: blood. The receptor source for this set is a person aged 35 to 50 with breast cancer. The CDR3 runs from the conserved cysteine through the conserved F or W. A D gene is named only where the DNA matches it firmly. Rows give clone size only sometimes, using once, few, many, or a class for an expanded clone.

j_gene | abundance | d_gene | v_gene | CDR3nt | CDR3aa
TRBJ2-7 | few | TRBD1 | TRBV7-9 | TGTGCCAGCAGTCGGACAGGGACCTACGAGCAGTACTTC | CASSRTGTYEQYF
TRBJ1-3 | once | NA | TRBV30 | TGTGCCTGGAGTGTAGGGAGCGCTGGAAACACCATATATTTT | CAWSVGSAGNTIYF
TRBJ2-1 | NA | NA | TRBV7-3 | TGTGCCAGCAGTTATGGGACGGGTGAGCAGTTCTTC | CASSYGTGEQFF
TRBJ2-2 | NA | TRBD1 | TRBV2 | TGTGCCAGCATTCCACAGGGGGCGACCGGGGAGCTGTTTTTT | CASIPQGATGELFF
TRBJ2-5 | NA | TRBD1 | TRBV30 | TGTGCCGCGACCGGGACAGCCAAAGAGACCCAGTACTTC | CAATGTAKETQYF
TRBJ2-3 | NA | TRBD2 | TRBV11-2 | TGTGCCAGCAGCTTAGTATTCGGGGGACTAGCGTACGATACGCAGTATTTT | CASSLVFGGLAYDTQYF
TRBJ2-3 | NA | TRBD2 | TRBV10-3 | TGTGCCATCAGGGAGACCACCATTTCCGGGACTAGCGGGCCCACGCAGTATTTT | CAIRETTISGTSGPTQYF
TRBJ2-7 | NA | TRBD2 | TRBV18 | TGTGCCAGCTCACCGCCGGGACTATGGAACGAGCAGTACTTC | CASSPPGLWNEQYF